This T cell receptor (beta chain) was identified in a study of cytomegalovirus exposure and HLA in healthy donors. Findings and caveats of the study: Using a false discovery rate of 0.05, a later analysis showed that 16,951 TCR beta sequences were associated with HLA alleles. Rates of TCR association differed by HLA locus in a later analysis, with DRB1 highest and HLA-C lowest.

This clone is medium-sized within its sample. Its matching antigen is unknown. The PCR made use of 60 Vbeta and 13 Jbeta primers. Produced via immunoSEQ multiplex PCR; TCRdb's table is partial and in-frame only. Here the sample spans approximately 150,000 clones, about 79% being singletons. The CDR3 contains 13 residues. The clonotype originates from a male donor in good health and CMV-seronegative. The material sequenced was PBMCs. The V gene is TRBV21-1, the J gene TRBJ2-5; TRBD1 is the table's D call and was not checked against the DNA. TRBV21-1 corresponds to a pseudogene. The CDR3 region is CATIRETVETQYF. For the CDR3, the DNA is TGTGCCACTATAAGAGAGACAGTTGAGACCCAGTACTTC.